This TCR beta chain was profiled in a study of T cell responses to AZD1222 COVID-19 vaccine (dated by TCRdb to the early 2020s). Study-level background: Because spike-specific TCR depth and breadth did not differ between the two schedules, AZD1222 recipients who got a second dose at roughly 4 weeks were pooled with those who got a second dose at roughly 12 weeks. A total of 230 to 250 trial participants underwent TCR sequencing, of whom about 200 had received two doses of AZD1222 and 26 had received two doses of the MenACWY control vaccine. Enrollment into the trials was organized by age into subgroups of 18-55, 56-69 and 70-plus years, and those subgroups contained roughly 150, 30 and 60 TCR-sequenced participants, respectively. The full study reports these points: Conclusions about previously exposed vaccinees are limited because only 5 or 6 AZD1222 recipients were SARS-CoV-2 seropositive at baseline. Epitopes outside the regions mutated in the B.1.351 and B.1.1.7 variants were reportedly recognized by nearly half of the unique spike-specific TCRs. Because no samples from the day 14 peak response were available, repertoires could be characterized only after the peak T cell response. A significant rise in spike-specific TCR breadth and depth was observed after two AZD1222 doses relative to day 0 and relative to MenACWY recipients. The 56-69-year group was small, and its depth increase did not reach significance, likely because of low power. CD4 TCRs associated with the vaccine covered the entire spike protein, and the dominant responses were in regions 160-218 and 743-854. Most participants were white British and females outnumbered males, and the authors suggested that clonal diversity may have been underestimated.

V loses 0 bases, J loses 7 bases, and the germline ends lie 19 bases apart. Based on the germline V gene, the CDR1 and CDR2 sequences are LGHNA and YSLEER. The CDR3 covers 17 residues, taking in both the cysteine and the phenylalanine. The CDR3 DNA has 51 bases and is translated from base 1. A remark on this clone: Its antigen target is currently unknown. The input lacks base qualities; no much larger clone sits a single base away.

Sample time point, as interpreted from the label and publication: baseline before first vaccination. Vaccinee samples were obtained from the UK trials COV001 and COV002, which included a single-blind randomized controlled phase 2/3 trial of AZD1222 (ChAdOx1 nCoV-19) in healthy adults. For TCRbeta chain sequencing, PBMC samples were collected from trial participants at day 0 and at day 28 after the second dose. The CDR3 regions of human TCRbeta chains were subjected to immunosequencing. The study's own analysis went as follows. TCRs in the repertoires were compared against a reference library of SARS-CoV-2-specific TCRs that had been generated with the MIRA antigen-specificity platform. Breadth was defined as the fraction of unique TCRs that were SARS-CoV-2-associated. Depth was defined as the fraction of total T cells that were SARS-CoV-2-associated. Each spike-specific TCR was assigned to its reactive spike region and to a CD4 or CD8 class using the MIRA data. Log10-transformed breadth and depth values were compared by one-way ANOVA with Sidak's multiple comparisons tests. TCRdb limited this immuneACCESS table to in-frame rearrangements with V and J called. A share of clones is missing; checked studies link under half to unresolved V genes, and the rest is unexplained. V and J calls and clone size follow that table, whereas D and trimming were derived from the DNA. This sample has 130,000 to 150,000 clones in its table, and about 87% of those were observed once. Together, the top ten hold about 16% of the sample.

The receptor was isolated from an adult in good health. The source was peripheral blood, collected on day 0 of AZD1222 vaccination. The V and J genes are TRBV4-3 and TRBJ2-1; a weak D assignment points to TRBD2 (7 bases agree). Read as DNA, the sequence is TGCGCCAGCAGCCAAGATAAAGGGGGGGCTACTTCAAATGAGCAGTTCTTC. Its amino acids are CASSQDKGGATSNEQFF.